This paragraph reports one T cell receptor beta chain. Seattle's cohort entered during active infection and was followed longitudinally. The sample is drawn from a study of blood T cell repertoires in COVID-19. At the level of the study: Material from acute and convalescent COVID-19 was sourced from the United States, Italy and Spain.

Per the study methods: It was from reference gene primer amplification that nucleated cell counts were estimated. TCRdb keeps only in-frame clones here, not all; method: immunoSEQ multiplex PCR. That table gives V, J and clone size, and the DNA gave D and trimming. The sample has some 74,000 clones; about 89% are singletons. CDR3 length: 15 residues. Germline CDR1 SGHTA, CDR2 FQGNSA. V was pared by 5 bases and J by 4 bases, with 15 bases between. This clonotype was obtained from a man aged 45-65 years with COVID-19, enrolled during active disease. The rearrangement links TRBV7-2 to TRBJ1-3; tentative D call: TRBD1 (5 bases). What was sequenced was peripheral blood. The CDR3 spells CASSPQGTSGNTIYF. The DNA for the CDR3 is TGTGCCAGCAGCCCTCAGGGTACCTCCGGAAACACCATATATTTT.